The T cell receptor (beta chain) described here comes from a study of CD8+CD57+ T cells in acquired aplastic anemia. The overall study: Sorted CD4+ and CD8+ cells gave a mean 3.2 ug DNA, range roughly 0.2 to 27.4 ug.

Of note for this clonotype: The antigen is undetermined.

Regarding the study as a whole: Overlapping CD8+ CDR3 repertoires of patients and controls contained about 27 shared sequences.

Genomic DNA acted as the template from which TCR beta VDJ combination and CDR3 sequence profiling were carried out. From the reads, TCRdb called clonotypes with MiXCR, one entry per CDR3 protein. Here the sample spans about 150,000 distinct CDR3 sequences, just over 50% being singletons. It was patients with CD8+CD57+ cell expansion by flow cytometry who were chosen for sequencing. No patient had been given any therapy when blood was sampled. The TCR comes from a human donor with aplastic anemia. The material sequenced was sorted CD4+, CD8+, or CD8+CD57+ T cells (not recorded which) from PBMCs.

The CDR3 region has the DNA TGTGCCAGTACCCCGGGACAGGGTGCCGCGGGAGTGTTGGATACGCAGTATTTT. Residues: CASTPGQGAAGVLDTQYF. The chain uses TRBV19 and TRBJ2-3; 9 bases are a match to TRBD1. Germline loops: CDR1 LNHDA, CDR2 SQIVND (reference sequence). J lost 6 bases, V lost 7 bases, and 20 bases had no gene match. The CDR3 extends over 18 amino acids.